This T cell receptor beta chain is from a study of blood T cell repertoires in COVID-19. Study overall: Italy, Spain and the United States were the sources of the convalescent and acute COVID-19 samples. T cells, B-cell-depleted T cells, or PBMCs supplied cDNA or gDNA.

Per the original methods: Using reference gene primer amplification, nucleated cell counts were estimated. Libraries were prepared by immunoSEQ multiplex PCR; TCRdb keeps only in-frame clonotypes and omits some of them. That table gives V, J and clone size, and the DNA gave D and trimming. Counted here are 120,000 to 150,000 clones, approximately 85% occurring once; the ten biggest clones make up around 8%. The CDR3 covers 13 residues. Trimming pared 4 bases from V and 5 bases from J, leaving 12 bases between. Germline lookup yields CDR1 SGHRS and CDR2 YFSETQ. It was during active infection that Seattle patients were enrolled and then longitudinally followed.

Sequenced sample: peripheral blood. V usage is TRBV5-1 and J usage is TRBJ1-1, with D perhaps matching TRBD1 (5 bases). The receptor was derived from a woman aged 60-75 years with COVID-19, enrolled during active disease. The CDR3 sequence is CASSAGPGTEAFF. CDR3 DNA sequence: TGCGCCAGCAGCGCAGGACCAGGGACTGAAGCTTTCTTT.